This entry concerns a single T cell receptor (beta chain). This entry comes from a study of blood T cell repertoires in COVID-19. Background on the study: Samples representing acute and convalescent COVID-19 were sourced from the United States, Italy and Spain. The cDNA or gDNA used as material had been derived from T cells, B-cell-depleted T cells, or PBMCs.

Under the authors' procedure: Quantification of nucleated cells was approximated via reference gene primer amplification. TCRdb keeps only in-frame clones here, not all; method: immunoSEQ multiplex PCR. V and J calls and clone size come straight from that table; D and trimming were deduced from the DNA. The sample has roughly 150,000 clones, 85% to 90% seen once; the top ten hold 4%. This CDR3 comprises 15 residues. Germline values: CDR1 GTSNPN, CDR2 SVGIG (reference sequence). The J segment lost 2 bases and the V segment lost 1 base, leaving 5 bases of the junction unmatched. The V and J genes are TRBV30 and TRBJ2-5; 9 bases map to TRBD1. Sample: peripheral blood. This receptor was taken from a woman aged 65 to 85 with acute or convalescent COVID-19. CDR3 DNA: TGTGCCTGGAGTGGTCCGGGACAGGGACAAGAGACCCAGTACTTC. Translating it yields CAWSGPGQGQETQYF.